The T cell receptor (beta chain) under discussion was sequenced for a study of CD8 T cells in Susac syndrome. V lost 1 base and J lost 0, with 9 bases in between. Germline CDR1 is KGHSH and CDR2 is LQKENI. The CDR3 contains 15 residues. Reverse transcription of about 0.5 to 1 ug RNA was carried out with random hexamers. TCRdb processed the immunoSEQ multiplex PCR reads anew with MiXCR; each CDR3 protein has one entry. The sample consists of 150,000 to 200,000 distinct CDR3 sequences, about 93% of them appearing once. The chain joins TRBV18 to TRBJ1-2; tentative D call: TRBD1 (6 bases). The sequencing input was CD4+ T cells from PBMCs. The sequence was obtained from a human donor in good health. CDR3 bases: TGTGCCAGCTCACCACAGGGGGGAGCTAACTATGGCTACACCTTC. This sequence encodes CASSPQGGANYGYTF.